This T cell receptor (beta chain) stems from a study of T cell changes during pregnancy in multiple sclerosis. CDR3 length: 16 amino acids. With 7 bases removed from V and 4 bases from J, the gap between germline ends came to 17 bases. The germline gives CDR1 MNHEY, CDR2 SMNVEV (reference sequence). Profiling relied on immunoSEQ multiplex PCR, and the TCRdb table lists in-frame clones only, not all of them. The data contain tens of thousands of clones, 88% of them singletons. This specimen consisted of peripheral blood, obtained in the first trimester of pregnancy. This receptor was obtained from a female donor in good health, enrolled as a control in a pregnancy study. This chain joins TRBV27 and TRBJ1-6; tentatively, D is TRBD1 (6 bases). CDR3 sequence (DNA): TGTGCCAGCACCCCGGCAGGGGAGGGGTATAATTCACCCCTCCACTTT. It specifies CASTPAGEGYNSPLHF.